The clone carrying this T cell receptor beta chain was seen only a few times. Its specificity is unknown. Other nucleotide sequences from this sample produce the same CDR3. These data come from a study of shared clonotypes between healthy human individuals. Notes on the study in general: As a rule, naive subsets had a larger estimated richness than memory subsets. A limitation of the genetic and exposure-history diversity represented arose from few donors. Donor clonotype sharing was expected to depend on sequencing depth.

CD45RO-negative, CCR7-positively selected cells formed the naive CD8 fraction, excluding terminally differentiated effector memory CD45RA+ cells. V was pared by 0 bases and J by 0 bases, with 10 bases between. In germline, CDR1 is SGDLS, CDR2 YYNGEE. This CDR3 has 15 residues. Methods used by the authors: ImmunoSEQ output held junction-only sequences without quality scores, so filtering differed. Measured with immunoSEQ multiplex PCR; TCRdb has only the in-frame clones, and not every one. The V and J calls and the clone size are those of that table, but D and trimming were determined from the DNA. Here the sample spans roughly 2.1 million clones, roughly 91% being singletons.

Sequences were obtained from naive CD8+ T cells from PBMCs. The rearrangement joins TRBV9 to TRBJ2-7; no definite D call. The source of this sequence is a man between 18 and 29 years old in good health. Some clones in this sample may be carry-over from other donors' samples. CDR3 sequence: CASSVEAASSYEQYF. Written as DNA, the CDR3 is TGTGCCAGCAGCGTAGAGGCGGCTAGCTCCTACGAGCAGTACTTC.